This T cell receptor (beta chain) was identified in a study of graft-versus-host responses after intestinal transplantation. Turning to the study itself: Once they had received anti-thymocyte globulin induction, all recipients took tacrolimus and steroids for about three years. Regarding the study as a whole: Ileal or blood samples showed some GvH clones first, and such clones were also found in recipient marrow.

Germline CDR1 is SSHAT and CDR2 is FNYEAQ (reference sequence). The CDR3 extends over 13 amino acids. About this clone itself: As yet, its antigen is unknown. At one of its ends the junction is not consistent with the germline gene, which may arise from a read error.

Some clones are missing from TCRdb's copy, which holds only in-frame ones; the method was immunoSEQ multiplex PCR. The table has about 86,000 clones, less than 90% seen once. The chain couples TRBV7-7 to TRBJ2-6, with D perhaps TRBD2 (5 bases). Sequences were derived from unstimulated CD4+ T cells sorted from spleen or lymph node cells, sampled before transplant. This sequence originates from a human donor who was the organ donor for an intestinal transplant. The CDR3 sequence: CASSGPGANVLTF. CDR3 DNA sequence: TGTGCTAGCAGCGGCCCTGGGGCCAACGTCCTGACTTTC.